What follows are 23 T cell receptor beta chains derived from one specimen sequenced in a study of Ad26.COV2.S vaccination and SARS-CoV-2 variants. The table came from immunoSEQ multiplex PCR; TCRdb's copy has only in-frame clones and leaves some out. The profile shows hundreds of thousands of clones, more than 70% of them singletons. Treatment described: roughly 19 received Ad26.COV2.S at low or high dose, single or two shots; five or six received placebo; per-sample allocation not given. Each sample was drawn 63 days after the first injection (of vaccine or placebo). The source was peripheral blood, collected in a trial of Ad26.COV2.S vaccine versus placebo. The receptor source for this set is a person aged 18-65 years who received the Ad26.COV2.S COVID-19 vaccine or a placebo.

Details on this clone: Lacking the conserved final phenylalanine or tryptophan, this CDR3 likely reflects a read error. The DNA is omitted, as the CDR3 cannot be located on it reliably, and the CDR3 follows TCRdb's listing. The chain combines TRBV12-3 or TRBV12-4 with TRBJ2-3; the tabulated D call, TRBD2, remains unverified against the DNA. The CDR3 is 12 residues long, ends included. Here the CDR3 reads CASSLGLAGPNI.

The chain employs TRBV11-2 and TRBJ2-5; 15 positions match TRBD2. Trimming took 5 bases from V and 5 from J; bases not matched to a gene: 6. The CDR3 totals 16 residues. Germline CDR1 and CDR2: SGHAT and FQNNGV. As DNA, the CDR3 is TGTGCCAGCAGCCCGGGACTAGCGGGGGGCCGGGAGACCCAGTACTTC. This gives the protein CASSPGLAGGRETQYF.

Concerning this clone: The sample carries other DNA sequences with the same CDR3. The chain links TRBV2 to TRBJ1-2; possible D gene TRBD1, 5 bases. V lost 3 bases, J lost 5 bases, and 7 bases lay in between. The CDR3 runs to 12 residues. Germline lookup yields CDR1 SNHLY and CDR2 FYNNEI. The CDR3 region is CASSETAYGYTF. In DNA, the CDR3 is TGTGCCAGCAGTGAGACAGCTTATGGCTACACCTTC.

This chain links TRBV11-3 with TRBJ2-2; TRBD1 matches at 8 bases. Germline V gene sequence: CDR1 SGHNT, CDR2 YENEEA. CDR3 length: 15 amino acids. Trimming took 1 base from V and 4 from J; bases not matched to a gene: 2. The CDR3 nucleotides read TGTGCCAGCAGCTTAGCTACAGGGGGCACCGGGGAGCTGTTTTTT. Protein product: CASSLATGGTGELFF.

The chain is built from TRBV23-1 and TRBJ1-6, with D maybe TRBD1 (5 bases). TRBV23-1 is recorded as an ORF, its role being uncertain. The CDR3 consists of 18 residues. Trimming took off 1 base at V and 1 base at J, with 14 bases between the two ends. For the CDR3, the DNA is TGCGCCAGCAGTCAATTGAAGCTCAAGGGGTCCTATAATTCACCCCTCCACTTT. It is translated as CASSQLKLKGSYNSPLHF.

The chain couples TRBV25-1 to TRBJ2-1; 9 bases align to TRBD1. The germline V gene encodes CDR1 MGHDK and CDR2 SYGVNS. The trim removed 5 bases at V and 5 bases at J, leaving 7 bases unmatched. This CDR3 region has 15 residues. The CDR3, as DNA: TGTGCCAGCAGTTCACCGGGACAGGGCCACAATGAGCAGTTCTTC. Translating gives CASSSPGQGHNEQFF.

As concerns this clone: This sample includes further DNA sequences coding for the same CDR3. The chain joins TRBV5-1 to TRBJ1-5, with TRBD1 matching 9 bases. V lost 0 bases, J lost 2 bases, and 0 bases stayed unmatched. The CDR3 is made up of 15 amino acids. Germline V gene lookup returns CDR1 SGHRS and CDR2 YFSETQ. The CDR3 sequence: CASSLGQGGNQPQHF. In nucleotides, the CDR3 is TGCGCCAGCAGCTTGGGACAGGGGGGCAATCAGCCCCAGCATTTT.

V and J are TRBV7-2 and TRBJ2-2; no definite D call. With 1 base removed from V and 0 bases from J, the gap between germline ends came to 9 bases. Germline CDR1 and CDR2: SGHTA and FQGNSA. CDR3 length: 16 amino acids. CDR3 DNA sequence: TGTGCCAGCAGCTTAGGTTTTTACGCGAACACCGGGGAGCTGTTTTTT. It translates to CASSLGFYANTGELFF.

This CDR3 is CASSTNRGNTEAFF. DNA for the CDR3: TGTGCCAGCAGTACGAACAGGGGGAACACTGAAGCTTTCTTT. This chain uses TRBV27 with TRBJ1-1; 7 bases fit TRBD1. The CDR3 length is 14 residues. CDR1 is MNHEY and CDR2 is SMNVEV in the germline V gene (reference sequence). V was pared by 5 bases and J by 1 base, with 4 bases of the junction left unmatched.

The rearrangement links TRBV6-1 to TRBJ1-1; unclear D gene. Trimming took off 1 base at V and 7 bases at J, with 4 bases between the two ends. Germline assignment: CDR1 MNHNS and CDR2 SASEGT. CDR3 length equals 11 residues. CDR3 nucleotide sequence: TGTGCCAGCAGTGAAGTGGATGAAGCTTTCTTT. Amino acids: CASSEVDEAFF.

The genes are TRBV6-5 and TRBJ2-1; 9 positions agree with TRBD2. CDR1 and CDR2 (germline): MNHEY, SVGAGI. This CDR3 is 16 amino acids long. With V trimmed by 0 bases and J by 6 bases, 6 bases remained unmatched. The CDR3, as DNA: TGTGCCAGCAGTTACTCGATTAGCGGGAGTGGCAATGAGCAGTTCTTC. It encodes CASSYSISGSGNEQFF.

This chain uses TRBV18 with TRBJ2-5; possibly TRBD1 for D (5 bases). CDR3 length: 16 amino acids. Trimming stripped 0 bases from V and 3 bases from J, with 14 bases between. Germline CDR1 is KGHSH and CDR2 is LQKENI. The CDR3 region is CASSPPGRALEETQYF. CDR3 DNA: TGTGCCAGCTCACCACCGGGCAGGGCTTTGGAAGAGACCCAGTACTTC.

CDR3 sequence reads: CASSYLGTGKYEQYF. DNA for the CDR3: TGTGCCAGCAGTTACCTCGGGACAGGGAAATACGAGCAGTACTTC. The chain carries TRBV6-2 or TRBV6-3 and TRBJ2-7, with TRBD1 matching 9 bases. With V trimmed by 2 bases and J by 4 bases, 6 bases remained unmatched. Looked up from germline, CDR1 is MNHEY and CDR2 is SVGEGT. The CDR3 covers 15 residues.

The chain recombines TRBV18 with TRBJ1-4; no clear D. CDR1 is KGHSH and CDR2 is LQKENI in the germline V gene. This CDR3 has 14 residues. V lost 3 bases, J lost 7 bases, and 12 bases lay in between. CDR3 protein: CASSPREMGEKLFF. In DNA, the CDR3 is TGTGCCAGCTCACCCCGGGAAATGGGTGAAAAACTGTTTTTT.

This sequence joins TRBV7-3 and TRBJ2-5; 9 positions agree with TRBD1. The J segment lost 4 bases and the V segment lost 3 bases, leaving 6 bases of the junction unmatched. The CDR3 sequence is 15 residues long. From germline, CDR1 is SGHTA and CDR2 FQGTGA. CDR3 nucleotide sequence: TGTGCCAGCAGCTTGGGACAGGGATTGAGAGAGACCCAGTACTTC. This translates into CASSLGQGLRETQYF.

CDR3 residues: CASSGTSGSYEQYF. In DNA, the CDR3 is TGTGCCAGCTCGGGGACTAGCGGATCCTACGAGCAGTACTTC. The chain links TRBV6-5 to TRBJ2-7; TRBD2 agrees at 11 bases. Germline CDR1 is MNHEY and CDR2 is SVGAGI. This CDR3 contains 14 residues. Trimming took 8 bases from V and 1 from J; bases not matched to a gene: 4.

The V and J genes are TRBV14 and TRBJ2-1; 11 nucleotides line up with TRBD1. Losses at the gene ends were 4 bases for V and 6 bases for J; bases not matched to a gene: 5. The CDR3 is 15 residues long. Germline assignment: CDR1 SGHDN and CDR2 FVKESK. CDR3 residues: CASSPGDRGVNEQFF. DNA of the CDR3: TGTGCCAGCAGCCCGGGGGACAGGGGGGTCAATGAGCAGTTCTTC.

This rearrangement joins TRBV21-1 to TRBJ2-3; the DNA was not compared with TRBD2, the D call given in the table. TRBV21-1 is shown as a pseudogene. The CDR3 is made up of 13 amino acids. CDR3 nucleotides: TGTGCCAGCAGCAAGTACCCCGGGGATACGCAGTATTTT. As protein: CASSKYPGDTQYF.

Written as DNA, the CDR3 is TGTGCCAGCAGTCCTGACAGGGGTAACTATGGCTACACCTTC. It translates to CASSPDRGNYGYTF. The chain uses TRBV27 and TRBJ1-2, with 8 bases fitting TRBD1. V shed 5 bases and J 1 base; nucleotides not matched to a gene: 3. Germline assignment: CDR1 MNHEY and CDR2 SMNVEV (reference sequence). The CDR3 runs 14 residues.

The chain joins TRBV7-2 to TRBJ2-4; D is perhaps TRBD1 or TRBD2 (6 bases each). The CDR3 is 19 amino acids. In germline, CDR1 is SGHTA, CDR2 FQGNSA. Trimming left V 1 base short and J 1 base short, with 20 bases between. CDR3 in DNA: TGTGCCAGCAGCTTAGTTGGGACATCTTTACGGGAGGCCAAAAACATTCAGTACTTC. This translates into CASSLVGTSLREAKNIQYF. The variable domain in full, completed from reference TRBV7-2 and TRBJ2-4, reads GAGVSQSPSNKVTEKGKDVELRCDPISGHTALYWYRQSLGQGLEFLIYFQGNSAPDKSGLPSDRFSAERTGGSVSTLTIQRTQQEDSAVYLCASSLVGTSLREAKNIQYFGAGTRLSVL.

J is TRBJ1-1 and V is TRBV19; D is unresolved. This CDR3 comprises 13 residues. CDR1 is LNHDA, CDR2 SQIVND, per germline (reference sequence). Trimming pared 9 bases from V and 0 bases from J, leaving 11 bases between. The CDR3, as DNA: TGTGCCAGCCGATCATTAGTGAACACTGAAGCTTTCTTT. As protein: CASRSLVNTEAFF.

The V gene is TRBV10-1, the J gene TRBJ2-2; TRBD2 might be the D (6 bases). CDR3 length: 17 amino acids. The V gene lost 4 bases and the J gene lost 0 bases, with 15 bases spanning the gap. Looked up from germline, CDR1 is WNHNN and CDR2 is SYGVQD (reference sequence). CDR3 amino acids: CASSGPTSDSNTGELFF. The CDR3 DNA reads as TGCGCCAGCAGTGGCCCGACTAGTGACTCGAACACCGGGGAGCTGTTTTTT.

This chain joins TRBV19 and TRBJ2-6; 7 bases align to TRBD1. The CDR3 sequence is 16 residues long. V dropped 3 bases and J dropped 0; count of bases not matched to a gene: 2. Germline loops: CDR1 LNHDA, CDR2 SQIVND (reference sequence). For the CDR3, the DNA is TGTGCCAGTAGTATCCGACAGGGCTCTGGGGCCAACGTCCTGACTTTC. Translation: CASSIRQGSGANVLTF.